What follows is one T cell receptor beta chain and its context. Cohort placement rested on clinical history that participants reported themselves. This entry comes from a study of blood T cell repertoires in COVID-19. The CDR3 is 12 residues long. The ends were cut back, 4 bases at V and 2 bases at J, with 9 bases in the middle. Germline V lookup: CDR1 SQVTM, CDR2 ANQGSEA. Data came from immunoSEQ multiplex PCR; TCRdb stores just in-frame clones and leaves some out. The table shows some 160,000 clones, with approximately 90% occurring only once. The clonotype comes from a woman between 45 and 60 years old who had recovered from COVID-19. V is TRBV29-1 and J is TRBJ2-7; TRBD1 might be the D (6 bases). The sample was PBMCs or T cells enriched from blood (not recorded which). CDR3 in amino acids: CSVGQGTYEQYF. CDR3 in DNA: TGCAGCGTTGGTCAGGGGACCTACGAGCAGTACTTC.